Following are 30 T cell receptor beta chains from one sample sequenced in a study of blood T cell repertoires in COVID-19. TCRdb's copy holds only in-frame clones and misses some; the assay was immunoSEQ multiplex PCR. The sample comprises approximately 410,000 clones, about nine tenths of which are singletons, and about 1.5% rests with the top ten. Sequencing was performed on peripheral blood. Receptors originate from a woman in her twenties or thirties with active or convalescent COVID-19.

The chain joins TRBV6-6 to TRBJ1-1; tentatively, D is TRBD1 (6 bases). The ends were cut back, 4 bases at V and 6 bases at J, with 9 bases in the middle. Per the germline V gene, CDR1 is MNHNY and CDR2 is SVGAGI (reference sequence). This CDR3 region has 12 residues. CDR3 region: CASSLEGAEAFF. In DNA form, the CDR3 reads TGTGCCAGCAGTTTAGAGGGGGCTGAAGCTTTCTTT.

The V call is TRBV7-6, the J call TRBJ1-1; 9 nucleotides match TRBD1. The CDR3 sequence is 16 residues long. With 1 base clipped from V and 0 bases from J, the junction kept 3 bases outside the gene matches. Germline CDR1 and CDR2: SGHVS and FNYEAQ. The CDR3 reads CASSLVDRGMNTEAFF. The CDR3 DNA reads as TGTGCCAGCAGCTTAGTTGACAGGGGGATGAACACTGAAGCTTTCTTT.

This clone was counted once. The chain links TRBV3-1 (or the pseudogene TRBV3-2) to TRBJ2-7; 8 bases agree with TRBD2. Looked up from germline, CDR1 is LGHDT and CDR2 is YNNKEL (reference sequence). The J segment lost 5 bases and the V segment lost 8 bases, leaving 8 bases of the junction unmatched. The CDR3 consists of 13 residues. The CDR3 DNA sequence: TGTGCCAGCGGATCGGGACTAGAGGACGAGCAGTACTTC. Encoded protein: CASGSGLEDEQYF.

The genes are TRBV14 and TRBJ2-2; tentative D call: TRBD1 (6 bases). Trimming took off 0 bases at V and 3 bases at J, with 8 bases between the two ends. Germline V lookup: CDR1 SGHDN, CDR2 FVKESK. The CDR3 has 15 residues. The CDR3 DNA reads TGTGCCAGCAGCCAAGAGACAGGCCACACCGGGGAGCTGTTTTTT. This encodes CASSQETGHTGELFF.

This clone was detected ten times or more. The chain uses TRBV6-5 and TRBJ2-1; TRBD1 matches at 9 bases. After removal of 2 bases from V and 6 bases from J, the junction contained 8 bases not matched to a gene. CDR1 and CDR2 from the germline V gene are MNHEY and SVGAGI. The CDR3 has 16 residues. This CDR3 reads CASSYDSGTGSNEQFF. CDR3 nucleotide sequence: TGTGCCAGCAGTTACGACTCCGGGACAGGGTCCAATGAGCAGTTCTTC.

The V and J genes are TRBV5-1 and TRBJ2-3; no clear D gene. The CDR3 is 15 amino acids. Germline V lookup: CDR1 SGHRS, CDR2 YFSETQ. Trimming took 0 bases from V and 1 from J, leaving 9 bases between them. This CDR3 reads CASSLDQAGTDTQYF. In nucleotides, the CDR3 is TGCGCCAGCAGCTTGGATCAGGCTGGCACAGATACGCAGTATTTT.

The chain employs TRBV18 and TRBJ2-3; D remains ambiguous. Trimming stripped 1 base from V and 4 bases from J, with 12 bases between. This CDR3 is built from 15 residues. Germline V gene sequence: CDR1 KGHSH, CDR2 LQKENI. The CDR3 reads CASSPLPSTADTQYF. For the CDR3, the DNA is TGTGCCAGCTCACCACTCCCTAGTACGGCAGATACGCAGTATTTT.

The chain recombines TRBV3-1 (or the pseudogene TRBV3-2) with TRBJ1-2; 11 bases align to TRBD1. There are 15 residues in the CDR3. Germline CDR1 LGHDT, CDR2 YNNKEL (reference sequence). The V segment lost 5 bases and the J segment 7 bases; nucleotides outside the gene matches: 9. CDR3 amino acids: CASSFTRGTGGGYTF. In nucleotides, the CDR3 is TGTGCCAGCAGCTTTACTCGCGGGACAGGGGGTGGCTACACCTTC.

CDR3 sequence: CASSLGSSGFGNSPLHF. The CDR3 nucleotides are TGTGCCAGCAGCTTGGGCTCTTCAGGGTTTGGTAATTCACCCCTCCACTTT. This chain connects TRBV5-6 to TRBJ1-6; TRBD1 might be the D (5 bases). The CDR3 is made up of 17 amino acids. V was shortened by 0 bases and J by 6 bases, with 16 bases between the two germline ends. Germline V gives CDR1 SGHDT, CDR2 YYEEEE.

The gene calls are TRBV3-1 (or the pseudogene TRBV3-2) and TRBJ1-5, with 9 bases lining up with TRBD1. Germline V CDR1 and CDR2: LGHDT, YNNKEL (reference sequence). CDR3 length: 16 residues. Trimming took 4 bases from V and 5 from J; bases not matched to a gene: 9. The CDR3 DNA reads as TGTGCCAGCAGCCCCAGGGACAGGGAGAGCGATCAGCCCCAGCATTTT. Translation gives CASSPRDRESDQPQHF.

This clone was seen once. This chain connects TRBV12-3 or TRBV12-4 to TRBJ2-5; no clear D gene. The V and J ends lost 7 bases and 2 bases respectively, with 11 bases between them. CDR3 size: 13 residues. CDR3 sequence (DNA): TGTGCCAGCACCTCTGACTCGCAAGAGACCCAGTACTTC. Translated: CASTSDSQETQYF.

This clone was found a few times. CDR3 amino acids: CASSAQAPYGYTF. CDR3 bases: TGCGCCAGCAGCGCACAGGCTCCCTATGGCTACACCTTC. V is TRBV4-1 and J is TRBJ1-2; weak D call: TRBD1 (5 bases). The V gene's germline CDR1 is MGHRA and CDR2 YSYEKL. V lost 5 bases and J lost 4, with 11 bases in between. The CDR3 is 13 amino acids.

The chain uses TRBV19 and TRBJ2-1, with 9 bases aligning to TRBD1. J lost 7 bases, V lost 4 bases, and 8 bases had no gene match. Germline V CDR1 and CDR2: LNHDA, SQIVND (reference sequence). The CDR3 runs to 15 residues. CDR3 region: CASSTPGQGQNEQFF. CDR3 DNA sequence: TGTGCCAGTAGTACGCCGGGACAGGGTCAAAATGAGCAGTTCTTC.

The rearrangement links TRBV25-1 to TRBJ2-5; TRBD2 might be the D (6 bases). Trimming pared 7 bases from V and 2 bases from J, leaving 14 bases between. CDR1 and CDR2 (germline): MGHDK, SYGVNS. This CDR3 region has 14 residues. CDR3 region: CASTRPGGQETQYF. For the CDR3, the DNA is TGTGCCAGCACCAGACCTGGGGGGCAAGAGACCCAGTACTTC.

This clone is a singleton in its sample. The V and J genes are TRBV4-2 and TRBJ2-2, with 7 positions matching TRBD1. Trimming took 8 bases from V and 4 from J; bases not matched to a gene: 13. The CDR3 spans 16 residues. Germline V gene data show CDR1 as LGHNA and CDR2 as YNFKEQ. CDR3 in amino acids: CASGTGTRGPTGELFF. CDR3 nucleotide sequence: TGTGCCAGCGGTACCGGGACAAGGGGGCCCACCGGGGAGCTGTTTTTT.

This clone has just a few counts. The CDR3 sequence is CASSPTFLDSSNYGYTF. CDR3 bases: TGTGCCAGCAGTCCCACCTTCTTGGACAGCTCTAACTATGGCTACACCTTC. This sequence joins TRBV6-2 or TRBV6-3 and TRBJ1-2; TRBD1 might be the D (6 bases). This CDR3 has 17 amino acids. V was cut by 5 bases and J by 0 bases, with 19 bases left in between. Germline CDR1 is MNHEY and CDR2 is SVGEGT.

The rearrangement uses TRBV7-6 and TRBJ2-1, with TRBD2 identical over 7 bases. This CDR3 has 18 residues. Germline V CDR1 and CDR2: SGHVS, FNYEAQ. V trimming: 1 base; J trimming: 4 bases; junction bases outside the gene matches: 13. The CDR3 DNA is TGTGCCAGCAGCTTAGAAGCGCTTGGCGGGAGTTCGTACAATGAGCAGTTCTTC. Protein: CASSLEALGGSSYNEQFF.

The genes are TRBV19 and TRBJ1-4; D ambiguous. CDR3 size: 15 residues. Germline CDR1 is LNHDA and CDR2 is SQIVND (reference sequence). Trimming cost V 7 bases and J 4 bases, with 16 bases left between them. The CDR3 bases are TGTGCCAGTACCCAAGAAACAGCTGATAATGAAAAACTGTTTTTT. Its protein is CASTQETADNEKLFF.

This rearrangement joins TRBV2 to TRBJ1-2; D gene ambiguous. Germline V lookup: CDR1 SNHLY, CDR2 FYNNEI. This CDR3 is 18 amino acids long. Deletions cut 6 bases from V and 3 bases from J, with 26 bases between. CDR3 region: CASSNRIRSGPLDYGYTF. The CDR3 region has the DNA TGTGCCAGCAGCAATAGAATACGGTCAGGCCCTTTAGACTATGGCTACACCTTC.

V usage is TRBV19 and J usage is TRBJ1-3; no definite D call. V lost 6 bases, J lost 2 bases, and 8 bases lay in between. The CDR3 loop spans 13 amino acids. CDR1 is LNHDA and CDR2 is SQIVND in the germline V gene (reference sequence). CDR3: CASRKGAGNTIYF. As DNA, the CDR3 is TGTGCCAGTAGGAAGGGAGCTGGAAACACCATATATTTT.

The genes are TRBV12-3 or TRBV12-4 and TRBJ2-7, with a possible D match to TRBD1 (5 bases). Trimming pared 1 base from V and 2 bases from J, leaving 6 bases between. This CDR3 has 13 amino acids. CDR3 DNA: TGTGCCAGCAGTTTAGGACAGACCTACGAGCAGTACTTC. Translating it yields CASSLGQTYEQYF.

This clone came up once. The V call is TRBV5-1, the J call TRBJ1-1; D gene unclear. This CDR3 is built from 14 residues. CDR1 is SGHRS and CDR2 is YFSETQ in the germline V gene. V was clipped by 6 bases and J by 1 base, with 13 bases between them. CDR3 DNA sequence: TGCGCCAGCAAGCGAGGAGAGGAGAACACTGAAGCTTTCTTT. It codes for CASKRGEENTEAFF.

This clone was seen a few times. V is TRBV2 and J is TRBJ1-5; D possibly corresponds to TRBD1 (5 bases). The germline gives CDR1 SNHLY, CDR2 FYNNEI. V was cut by 6 bases and J by 7 bases, with 13 bases left in between. The CDR3 sequence is 13 residues long. The CDR3 DNA reads as TGTGCCAGCAGGGGGGAGGGAGGGCAGCCCCAGCATTTT. Translation: CASRGEGGQPQHF.

This rearrangement joins TRBV11-2 to TRBJ1-1, with TRBD1 identical over 7 bases. Germline V gene sequence: CDR1 SGHAT, CDR2 FQNNGV. V trimming: 3 bases; J trimming: 3 bases; junction bases outside the gene matches: 4. The CDR3 has 14 residues. CDR3 nucleotide sequence: TGTGCCAGCAGCTTGAGACAGGGTGACACTGAAGCTTTCTTT. This translates into CASSLRQGDTEAFF.

This clone was counted only a few times. The V gene is TRBV6-5, the J gene TRBJ2-1; 8 bases are a match to TRBD2. CDR1 is MNHEY and CDR2 is SVGAGI in the germline V gene. Losses at the gene ends were 2 bases for V and 8 bases for J; bases not matched to a gene: 11. This CDR3 has 16 residues. CDR3 sequence: CASSYPPAGDVYEQFF. The CDR3 bases are TGTGCCAGCAGTTACCCCCCAGCGGGAGATGTCTATGAGCAGTTCTTC.

Worth noting for this clone: One junction end does not reproduce the germline sequence, and a read error may be involved. V gene TRBV6-5 combines with J gene TRBJ2-7; unclear D gene. There are 12 residues in the CDR3. The germline gives CDR1 MNHEY, CDR2 SVGAGI. The CDR3 loop is CHDQRTSYEQYF. Here the CDR3 DNA reads TGCCACGACCAGCGTACCTCCTACGAGCAGTACTTC.

This clone was counted a few times. This sequence joins TRBV7-9 and TRBJ1-1; D gene unclear. CDR1 SEHNR and CDR2 FQNEAQ come from the germline V gene (reference sequence). The V end lost 5 bases, the J end lost 0 bases, and 13 bases lay between the germline ends. The CDR3 spans 15 residues. For the CDR3, the DNA is TGTGCCAGCAGCCCCAGCGGGTTCATGAACACTGAAGCTTTCTTT. Translated, it gives CASSPSGFMNTEAFF.

V and J are TRBV11-2 and TRBJ1-3; possible D gene TRBD1, 5 bases. The CDR3 has 15 amino acids. From germline, CDR1 is SGHAT and CDR2 FQNNGV. V gave up 5 bases and J gave up 2 bases, with 13 bases separating them. CDR3 protein: CASSQVGGPGNTIYF. CDR3 nucleotide sequence: TGTGCCAGCAGCCAAGTGGGGGGTCCTGGAAACACCATATATTTT.

In this sample, this clone turned up once. This chain links TRBV2 with TRBJ1-2; 7 bases line up with TRBD1. CDR1 and CDR2 from the germline V gene are SNHLY and FYNNEI. This CDR3 has 14 amino acids. J gave up 4 bases and V 9 bases, and 11 bases lay outside the gene matches. The CDR3 loop is CARGAGTEIYGYTF. The CDR3 bases are TGTGCCAGGGGTGCTGGGACAGAAATCTATGGCTACACCTTC.

The chain has TRBV11-2 and TRBJ1-1; 7 nucleotides align to TRBD1. In germline, CDR1 is SGHAT, CDR2 FQNNGV. The CDR3 is made up of 13 amino acids. The ends lost 5 bases at V and 6 bases at J; junction bases unmatched: 6. CDR3 residues: CASSVTGAPEAFF. The CDR3 DNA reads TGTGCCAGCAGCGTAACAGGGGCCCCTGAAGCTTTCTTT.